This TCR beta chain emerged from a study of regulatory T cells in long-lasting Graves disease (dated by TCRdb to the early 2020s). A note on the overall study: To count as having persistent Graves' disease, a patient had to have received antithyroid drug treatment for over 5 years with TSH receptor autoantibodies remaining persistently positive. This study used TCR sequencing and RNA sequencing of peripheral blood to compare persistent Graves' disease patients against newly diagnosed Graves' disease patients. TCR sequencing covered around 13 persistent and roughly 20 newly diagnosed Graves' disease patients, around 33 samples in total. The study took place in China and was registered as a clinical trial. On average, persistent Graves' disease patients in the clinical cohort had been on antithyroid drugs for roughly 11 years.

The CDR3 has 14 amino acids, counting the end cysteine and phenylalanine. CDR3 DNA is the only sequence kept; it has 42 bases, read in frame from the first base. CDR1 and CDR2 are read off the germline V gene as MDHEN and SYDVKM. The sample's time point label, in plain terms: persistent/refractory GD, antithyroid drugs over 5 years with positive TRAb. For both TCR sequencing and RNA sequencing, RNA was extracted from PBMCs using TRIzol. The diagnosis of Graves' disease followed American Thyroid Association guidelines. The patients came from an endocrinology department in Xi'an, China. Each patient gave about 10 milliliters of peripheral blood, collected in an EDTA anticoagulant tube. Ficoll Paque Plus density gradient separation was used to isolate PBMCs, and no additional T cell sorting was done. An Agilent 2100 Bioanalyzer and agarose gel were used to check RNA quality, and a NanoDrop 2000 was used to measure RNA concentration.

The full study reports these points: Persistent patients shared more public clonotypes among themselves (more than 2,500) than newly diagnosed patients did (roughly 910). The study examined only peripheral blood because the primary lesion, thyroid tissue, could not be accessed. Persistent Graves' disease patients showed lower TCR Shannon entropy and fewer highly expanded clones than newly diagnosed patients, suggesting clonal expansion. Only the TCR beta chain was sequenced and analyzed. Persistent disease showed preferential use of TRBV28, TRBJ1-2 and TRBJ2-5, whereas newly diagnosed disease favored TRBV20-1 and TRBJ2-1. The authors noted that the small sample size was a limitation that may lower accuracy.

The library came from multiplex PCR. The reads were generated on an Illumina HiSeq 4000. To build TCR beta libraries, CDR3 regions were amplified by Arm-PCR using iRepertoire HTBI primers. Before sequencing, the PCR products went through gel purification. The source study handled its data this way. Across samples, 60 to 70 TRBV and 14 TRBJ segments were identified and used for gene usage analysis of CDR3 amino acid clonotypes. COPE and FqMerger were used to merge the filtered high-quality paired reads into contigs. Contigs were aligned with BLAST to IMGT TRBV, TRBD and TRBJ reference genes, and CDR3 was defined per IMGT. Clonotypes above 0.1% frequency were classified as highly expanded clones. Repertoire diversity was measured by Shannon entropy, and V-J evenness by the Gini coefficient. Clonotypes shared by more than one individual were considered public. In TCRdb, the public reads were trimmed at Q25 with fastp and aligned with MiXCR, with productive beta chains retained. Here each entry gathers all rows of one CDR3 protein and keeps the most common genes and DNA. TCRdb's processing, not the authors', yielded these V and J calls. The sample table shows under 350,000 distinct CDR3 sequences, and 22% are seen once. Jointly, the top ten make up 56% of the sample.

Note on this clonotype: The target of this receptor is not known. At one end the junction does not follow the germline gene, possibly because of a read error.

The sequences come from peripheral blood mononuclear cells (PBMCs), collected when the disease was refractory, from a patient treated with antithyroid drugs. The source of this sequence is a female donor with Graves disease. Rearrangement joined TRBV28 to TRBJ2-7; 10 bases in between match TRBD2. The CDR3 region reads CASRPGLATYEQHF. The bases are TGTGCCAGCAGGCCGGGACTAGCGACATACGAGCAGCACTTC.